This TCR beta chain was identified in a study of shared clonotypes between healthy human individuals. The study, taken as a whole, reports: Larger richness was generally estimated for naive than memory subsets. Shared clonotypes across all four donors exceeded non-shared ones in generation probability. Clonotype sharing levels among donors were expected to vary with sequencing depth.

This clone was found once. Its antigen is not identified. Clones were read by immunoSEQ multiplex PCR, and TCRdb kept only the in-frame ones, dropping some. Among approximately 320,000 clones listed, around 86% were seen once. CD8 memory was a combination that joined CD45RO+ cells with CCR7-negative CD45RA+ TemRA cells. The CDR3 covers 13 residues. Deletions cut 4 bases from V and 5 bases from J, with 12 bases between. From germline, CDR1 is SGHTS and CDR2 YDEGEE. The sequencing sample was made of memory CD8+ T cells sorted from blood. The sample's subset: CD45RO+ cells pooled with CCR7-negative TemRA cells. The receptor was derived from a man aged 18 to 30 in good health. The gene calls are TRBV5-8 and TRBJ2-5; tentatively, D is TRBD1 (5 bases). The CDR3 protein is CASSKGAWETQYF. The CDR3 DNA is TGTGCCAGCAGCAAAGGGGCGTGGGAGACCCAGTACTTC.